A single sample gave rise to the 9 T cell receptor beta chains below, sequenced in a study of cytomegalovirus exposure and HLA in healthy donors. In the PCR, 60 Vbeta and 13 Jbeta primers were used. Only in-frame clones appear in the TCRdb table, and some are missing; sequencing was by immunoSEQ multiplex PCR. The sample includes under 200,000 clones, approximately 80% of them seen just once. The sample was PBMCs. The receptors here all came from a man aged 30 to 39 in good health and CMV-seropositive.

The chain combines TRBV6-5 with TRBJ2-2; 9 bases line up with TRBD2. J lost 5 bases, V lost 2 bases, and 0 bases had no gene match. Germline CDR1 MNHEY, CDR2 SVGAGI. The CDR3 is made up of 14 amino acids. Written as DNA, the CDR3 is TGTGCCAGCAGTTACGGACTAGCGACCGGGGAGCTGTTTTTT. Translating it yields CASSYGLATGELFF.

The chain recombines TRBV5-1 with TRBJ2-3; 9 bases are a match to TRBD2. V gave up 3 bases and J gave up 4 bases; unmatched junction bases: 9. This CDR3 is built from 16 residues. Germline V CDR1 and CDR2: SGHRS, YFSETQ. The CDR3 DNA reads as TGCGCCAGCAGCTGGTGGACTAGCGATTACTCAGATACGCAGTATTTT. It is translated as CASSWWTSDYSDTQYF.

The chain couples TRBV13 to TRBJ1-1; tentatively, D is TRBD1 (6 bases). The CDR3 covers 16 residues. The germline CDR1 and CDR2 sequences are PRHDT and FYEKMQ (reference sequence). Between the trimmed V and J ends, which lost 5 bases and 10 bases, there was a span of 26 bases. The CDR3 sequence is CASSLPPSTGPGGAFF. Written as DNA, the CDR3 is TGTGCCAGCAGCCTCCCACCCTCCACAGGGCCTGGGGGAGCTTTCTTT.

A single count supports this clone. This chain connects TRBV5-6 to TRBJ2-3, with TRBD2 matching 9 bases. The junction had 3 bases not matched to a gene; V was cut back by 4 bases and J by 0 bases. The germline V gene has CDR1 SGHDT and CDR2 YYEEEE. This CDR3 has 15 residues. CDR3 loop: CASSPTSGSTDTQYF. CDR3 coding DNA: TGTGCCAGCAGCCCGACTAGCGGAAGCACAGATACGCAGTATTTT.

The rearrangement links TRBV28 to TRBJ2-2; D might be TRBD1 (6 bases). The germline V and J ends were trimmed by 6 bases and 0 bases, with 17 bases remaining between them. The length of the CDR3 is 17 residues. CDR1 is MDHEN and CDR2 is SYDVKM in the germline V gene. CDR3 DNA: TGTGCCAGCAGCTCAATGGGGACAAACGCGAACACCGGGGAGCTGTTTTTT. Amino acid sequence: CASSSMGTNANTGELFF.

This clone was seen just once. This chain uses TRBV7-2 with TRBJ1-1, with D unresolved. The germline V and J ends were trimmed by 2 bases and 1 base, with 5 bases remaining between them. The CDR3 runs to 13 residues. Germline assignment: CDR1 SGHTA and CDR2 FQGNSA. The CDR3 reads CASSLNSNTEAFF. The CDR3 nucleotides read TGTGCCAGCAGCTTAAACTCGAACACTGAAGCTTTCTTT.

This clone was seen a single time. V is TRBV7-9 and J is TRBJ2-5, with TRBD1 as a possible D gene (5 bases). Germline values: CDR1 SEHNR, CDR2 FQNEAQ (reference sequence). The CDR3 is made up of 15 amino acids. The V gene lost 1 base and the J gene lost 4 bases, with 13 bases spanning the gap. Here the CDR3 reads CASSLVAQGPETQYF. Written as DNA, the CDR3 is TGTGCCAGCAGCTTAGTCGCGCAGGGCCCAGAGACCCAGTACTTC.

The chain links TRBV27 to TRBJ1-6, with a possible D match to TRBD1 (5 bases). The CDR3 contains 14 residues. Trimming took off 2 bases at V and 7 bases at J, with 9 bases between the two ends. Germline CDR1 is MNHEY and CDR2 is SMNVEV (reference sequence). The CDR3 here is CASSLGGVNSPLHF. The CDR3 DNA follows: TGTGCCAGCAGTTTAGGAGGGGTGAATTCACCCCTCCACTTT.

The chain has TRBV7-2 and TRBJ1-4; 9 bases match TRBD1. The trim removed 5 bases at V and 7 bases at J, leaving 5 bases unmatched. The CDR3 is 14 amino acids. Germline CDR1 reads SGHTA; CDR2 reads FQGNSA. The CDR3, as DNA: TGTGCCAGCAGCCCGGGGACAGGGAGTGAAAAACTGTTTTTT. This encodes CASSPGTGSEKLFF.